The 20 T cell receptor beta chains below all came from one sample that was sequenced in a study of T cell responses to AZD1222 COVID-19 vaccine. Using immunoSEQ multiplex PCR, the repertoire was profiled, and TCRdb retains in-frame clones only, with some absent. This sample has about 100,000 clones, with about 87% found just once. The material sequenced was peripheral blood, taken on day 0 of AZD1222 vaccination. The receptors originated from an adult in good health.

As DNA, the CDR3 is TGTGCCACCAGCAGAGTCTACGGGCTAGGAGGGGGCAATCAGCCCCAGCATTTT. This sequence encodes CATSRVYGLGGGNQPQHF. The J gene is TRBJ1-5, the V gene TRBV15, with a possible D match to TRBD1 (5 bases). This CDR3 has 18 amino acids. Germline V gene sequence: CDR1 LNHNV, CDR2 YYDKDF (reference sequence). V dropped 1 base and J dropped 2 bases, with 18 bases sitting between them.

V and J are TRBV2 and TRBJ2-2; 13 nucleotides agree with TRBD2. CDR1 and CDR2 from the germline V gene are SNHLY and FYNNEI. The CDR3 sequence is 17 residues long. The ends lost 6 bases at V and 3 bases at J; junction bases unmatched: 7. CDR3 coding DNA: TGTGCCAGCAGGCCACTAGCGGGGGGGCCGGACACCGGGGAGCTGTTTTTT. Its protein product is CASRPLAGGPDTGELFF. Using reference TRBV2 and TRBJ2-2 for the parts outside the CDR3, the full variable domain is EPEVTQTPSHQVTQMGQEVILRCVPISNHLYFYWYRQILGQKVEFLVSFYNNEISEKSEIFDDQFSVERPDGSNFTLKIRSTKLEDSAMYFCASRPLAGGPDTGELFFGEGSRLTVL.

The gene calls are TRBV9 and TRBJ1-2, with D maybe TRBD1 (6 bases). The CDR3 runs to 14 residues. Between the trimmed V and J ends, which lost 0 bases and 4 bases, there was a span of 10 bases. Per the germline V gene, CDR1 is SGDLS and CDR2 is YYNGEE. The CDR3 DNA is TGTGCCAGCAGCGTAGACGGGGGCTTCTATGGCTACACCTTC. Protein sequence: CASSVDGGFYGYTF. The full variable domain, its missing parts supplied by reference TRBV9 and TRBJ1-2, is DSGVTQTPKHLITATGQRVTLRCSPRSGDLSVYWYQQSLDQGLQFLIQYYNGEERAKGNILERFSAQQFPDLHSELNLSSLELGDSALYFCASSVDGGFYGYTFGSGTRLTVV.

The gene calls are TRBV11-1 and TRBJ2-5, with D uncertain. CDR1 is SGHAT, CDR2 FQDESV, per germline (reference sequence). V dropped 3 bases and J dropped 1 base, with 12 bases sitting between them. This CDR3 is 15 amino acids long. Here the CDR3 DNA reads TGTGCCAGCAGCTTTGCCCGGGCCACCCAAGAGACCCAGTACTTC. This translates into CASSFARATQETQYF.

This sequence joins TRBV6-5 and TRBJ1-1, with D uncertain. Germline CDR1 is MNHEY and CDR2 is SVGAGI. The CDR3 is made up of 13 amino acids. The V end lost 0 bases, the J end lost 4 bases, and 6 bases lay between the germline ends. CDR3 in DNA: TGTGCCAGCAGTTACTCTCAGCGCACTGAAGCTTTCTTT. Residues: CASSYSQRTEAFF.

This sequence joins TRBV19 and TRBJ1-6; D is unclear. Looked up from germline, CDR1 is LNHDA and CDR2 is SQIVND (reference sequence). V lost 5 bases and J lost 7, with 24 bases in between. This CDR3 spans 18 amino acids. The CDR3 reads CASSSDPLRGKGNSPLHF. The CDR3 bases are TGTGCCAGTAGTTCGGATCCCCTCCGAGGGAAGGGAAATTCACCCCTCCACTTT.

V gene TRBV30 combines with J gene TRBJ1-2; D is perhaps TRBD1 (5 bases). This CDR3 contains 14 residues. The V gene lost 4 bases and the J gene lost 5 bases, with 17 bases spanning the gap. Germline CDR1 and CDR2: GTSNPN and SVGIG (reference sequence). CDR3 region: CAWTRDGYFYGYTF. The CDR3 region has the DNA TGTGCCTGGACTCGGGACGGGTACTTTTATGGCTACACCTTC.

J is TRBJ2-7 and V is TRBV6-5, with 10 bases lining up with TRBD2. The CDR3 loop spans 14 amino acids. Germline lookup yields CDR1 MNHEY and CDR2 SVGAGI. With 5 bases clipped from V and 7 bases from J, the junction kept 8 bases outside the gene matches. CDR3 sequence: CASSPLAGVGEQYF. DNA for the CDR3: TGTGCCAGCAGTCCGCTAGCGGGGGTCGGAGAGCAGTACTTC.

V is TRBV11-2 and J is TRBJ1-1, with a possible D match to TRBD1 (5 bases). V lost 5 bases, J lost 6 bases, and 13 bases lay in between. The CDR3 is 13 residues long. Germline CDR1 SGHAT, CDR2 FQNNGV. CDR3 protein: CASSARRDSEAFF. The CDR3 DNA sequence: TGTGCCAGCAGCGCCCGCAGGGATTCTGAAGCTTTCTTT.

This rearrangement joins TRBV19 to TRBJ1-3; D uncertain. Trimming removed 5 bases at V and 0 bases at J, with 14 bases between. The length of the CDR3 is 16 residues. From germline, CDR1 is LNHDA and CDR2 SQIVND (reference sequence). As DNA, the CDR3 is TGTGCCAGTAGTCCCCGCCGGGGTAGCTCTGGAAACACCATATATTTT. Residues: CASSPRRGSSGNTIYF.

The table lists this clone with a few counts. This chain links TRBV5-4 with TRBJ2-2, with D tentatively TRBD1 (6 bases). Germline V gene data show CDR1 as SGHNT and CDR2 as YYREEE (reference sequence). The CDR3 spans 17 residues. With 1 base removed from V and 0 bases from J, the gap between germline ends came to 13 bases. CDR3 protein: CASSLYSGTPNTGELFF. The CDR3 nucleotides read TGTGCCAGCAGCTTGTATTCCGGGACACCGAACACCGGGGAGCTGTTTTTT.

The chain carries TRBV5-1 and TRBJ1-2; a possible D gene is TRBD1 (6 bases). The CDR3 runs to 14 residues. Looked up from germline, CDR1 is SGHRS and CDR2 is YFSETQ. V lost 4 bases to trimming and J lost 7 bases, with 17 bases between them. CDR3 region: CASSPGPGEGGYTF. CDR3 sequence (DNA): TGCGCCAGCAGCCCGGGGCCAGGGGAGGGTGGCTACACCTTC.

V is TRBV6-2 or TRBV6-3 and J is TRBJ1-2; D not resolved. From germline, CDR1 is MNHEY and CDR2 SVGEGT. This CDR3 contains 14 residues. V shed 0 bases and J shed 4 bases, with 9 bases lying between them. CDR3 protein: CASSYSRSRYGYTF. CDR3 coding DNA: TGTGCCAGCAGTTACTCGAGGTCACGCTATGGCTACACCTTC.

The gene calls are TRBV7-6 and TRBJ2-7, with D perhaps assigned TRBD1 or TRBD2 (5 bases each). CDR3 length: 14 amino acids. Germline V gene lookup returns CDR1 SGHVS and CDR2 FNYEAQ. V lost 3 bases to trimming and J lost 0 bases, with 9 bases between them. CDR3 nucleotide sequence: TGTGCCAGCAGCTTCGGGACGTACTCCTACGAGCAGTACTTC. Translated: CASSFGTYSYEQYF.

This clone appeared once. The chain combines TRBV7-9 with TRBJ2-7, with D unresolved. Germline V gene sequence: CDR1 SEHNR, CDR2 FQNEAQ (reference sequence). CDR3 length: 13 amino acids. Trimming took off 1 base at V and 4 bases at J, with 8 bases between the two ends. For the CDR3, the DNA is TGTGCCAGCAGCTTAGTAAGCCAGTACGAGCAGTACTTC. It encodes CASSLVSQYEQYF.

The CDR3, as DNA: TGCGCCAGCAGCCCACAGGCTAACACCGGGGAGCTGTTTTTT. It is translated as CASSPQANTGELFF. The rearrangement links TRBV5-1 to TRBJ2-2; D possibly corresponds to TRBD1 (5 bases). CDR1 is SGHRS, CDR2 YFSETQ, per germline. V lost 4 bases, J lost 2 bases, and 9 bases lay in between. This CDR3 region has 14 residues.

The V and J genes are TRBV4-1 and TRBJ2-3; D call uncertain. CDR3 length equals 13 residues. The germline CDR1 and CDR2 sequences are MGHRA and YSYEKL. V was shortened by 3 bases and J by 7 bases, with 11 bases between the two germline ends. CDR3 protein: CASSQTPLNTQYF. For the CDR3, the DNA is TGCGCCAGCAGCCAGACTCCCCTGAATACGCAGTATTTT.

This clone occurred once. The chain recombines TRBV7-2 with TRBJ2-3; 11 bases match TRBD2. The CDR3 loop spans 17 amino acids. Germline-derived CDR1 and CDR2 are SGHTA and FQGNSA. Unmatched junction bases numbered 7, after V lost 5 bases and J lost 0 bases. The CDR3 DNA reads as TGTGCCAGCAGCACACGGACTAGCGGGCATAGCACAGATACGCAGTATTTT. Protein product: CASSTRTSGHSTDTQYF. The complete variable domain, with remaining parts taken from reference TRBV7-2 and TRBJ2-3, reads GAGVSQSPSNKVTEKGKDVELRCDPISGHTALYWYRQSLGQGLEFLIYFQGNSAPDKSGLPSDRFSAERTGGSVSTLTIQRTQQEDSAVYLCASSTRTSGHSTDTQYFGPGTRLTVL.

Only a few counts were recorded for this clone. The J gene is TRBJ2-2, the V gene TRBV4-1; possibly TRBD1 for D (6 bases). The V end was cut by 0 bases, the J end by 6 bases, with 17 bases between. CDR3 length equals 17 residues. Germline CDR1 and CDR2: MGHRA and YSYEKL. The CDR3 protein is CASSQEQGFAGAGELFF. DNA of the CDR3: TGCGCCAGCAGCCAAGAACAGGGTTTCGCAGGAGCCGGGGAGCTGTTTTTT.

The V gene is TRBV7-3, the J gene TRBJ2-5; no reliable D call. CDR3 length: 15 residues. Germline values: CDR1 SGHTA, CDR2 FQGTGA. V dropped 2 bases and J dropped 2 bases, with 12 bases sitting between them. CDR3: CASSLLGQEQETQYF. The CDR3 nucleotides read TGTGCCAGCAGCTTACTTGGGCAGGAACAAGAGACCCAGTACTTC.